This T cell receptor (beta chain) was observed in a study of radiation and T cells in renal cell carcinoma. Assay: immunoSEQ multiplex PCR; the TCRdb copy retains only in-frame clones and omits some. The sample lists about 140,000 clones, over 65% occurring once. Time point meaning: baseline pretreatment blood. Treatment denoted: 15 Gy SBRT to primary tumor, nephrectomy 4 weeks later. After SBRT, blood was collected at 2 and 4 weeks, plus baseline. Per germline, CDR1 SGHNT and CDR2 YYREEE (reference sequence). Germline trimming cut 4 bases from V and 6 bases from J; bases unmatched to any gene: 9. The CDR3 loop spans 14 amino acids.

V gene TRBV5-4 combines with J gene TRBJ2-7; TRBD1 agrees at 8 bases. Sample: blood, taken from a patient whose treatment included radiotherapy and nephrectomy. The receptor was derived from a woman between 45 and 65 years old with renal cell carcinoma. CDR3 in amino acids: CASSQLGQVGEQYF. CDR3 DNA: TGTGCCAGCAGCCAGTTGGGACAGGTGGGCGAGCAGTACTTC.